These 25 T cell receptor beta chains were all obtained from the same sample, sequenced in a study of T cell responses to AZD1222 COVID-19 vaccine (dated by TCRdb to the early 2020s). What this sample's time point label stands for: baseline before first vaccination. The method was the immunoSEQ multiplex PCR assay. TCRdb holds this immuneACCESS table with in-frame rearrangements only. Some clones are missing; in checked studies, unresolved V genes explain under half, and the rest has no known cause. In this sample the table shows about 85,000 clones, 70% to 90% of which occur a single time. The ten top clones hold about 7% of the sample. This sample comprised peripheral blood, obtained on day 0 of AZD1222 vaccination. The receptors derive from an adult in good health.

The genes are TRBV27 and TRBJ1-4; 8 positions agree with TRBD1. Germline V lookup: CDR1 MNHEY, CDR2 SMNVEV (reference sequence). V lost 7 bases, J lost 8 bases, and 6 bases stayed unmatched. This CDR3 comprises 13 residues. Here the CDR3 DNA reads TGTGCCAGCAAGCAGGGGGCACGGGAAAAACTGTTTTTT. Encoded protein: CASKQGAREKLFF.

The chain carries TRBV5-1 and TRBJ2-3; D is ambiguous. This CDR3 comprises 14 residues. The V end was cut by 4 bases, the J end by 1 base, with 10 bases between. CDR1 SGHRS and CDR2 YFSETQ come from the germline V gene. The CDR3 reads CASSNGPGTDTQYF. For the CDR3, the DNA is TGCGCCAGCAGCAACGGGCCAGGCACAGATACGCAGTATTTT. Variable domain in full (rest from reference TRBV5-1 and TRBJ2-3): KAGVTQTPRYLIKTRGQQVTLSCSPISGHRSVSWYQQTPGQGLQFLFEYFSETQRNKGNFPGRFSGRQFSNSRSEMNVSTLELGDSALYLCASSNGPGTDTQYFGPGTRLTVL.

The chain recombines TRBV4-1 with TRBJ2-2; the match to TRBD1 covers 7 bases. The CDR3 covers 16 residues. The trim removed 1 base at V and 4 bases at J, leaving 6 bases unmatched. In germline, CDR1 is MGHRA, CDR2 YSYEKL. CDR3 nucleotides: TGCGCCAGCAGCCAAGGGACAGGTTTTGGCACCGGGGAGCTGTTTTTT. Translating it yields CASSQGTGFGTGELFF.

The gene calls are TRBV29-1 and TRBJ1-2, with 10 bases fitting TRBD1. This CDR3 has 13 residues. CDR1 is SQVTM, CDR2 ANQGSEA, per germline. The V segment lost 4 bases and the J segment 5 bases; nucleotides outside the gene matches: 4. The CDR3 loop is CSVGTGGSYGYTF. The CDR3 DNA is TGCAGCGTTGGGACAGGGGGTTCGTATGGCTACACCTTC.

The chain is built from TRBV6-2 or TRBV6-3 and TRBJ1-4; D gene uncertain. This CDR3 has 14 residues. Between the trimmed V and J ends, which lost 2 bases and 10 bases, there was a span of 14 bases. Germline V gene lookup returns CDR1 MNHEY and CDR2 SVGEGT. The DNA for the CDR3 is TGTGCCAGCAGTTACGAAGATTTGGTCGGAAAACTGTTTTTT. Translation: CASSYEDLVGKLFF.

Only a few counts were recorded for this clone. This sequence joins TRBV7-2 and TRBJ1-6, with no clear D. The germline V and J ends were trimmed by 1 base and 7 bases, with 8 bases remaining between them. The CDR3 covers 14 residues. The V gene's germline CDR1 is SGHTA and CDR2 FQGNSA. CDR3 coding DNA: TGTGCCAGCAGCTTAGGGCGGGAAAATTCACCCCTCCACTTT. The encoded protein is CASSLGRENSPLHF.

This chain connects TRBV6-4 to TRBJ2-3; unclear D gene. CDR3 length equals 15 residues. Per germline, CDR1 MRHNA and CDR2 SNTAGT. Trimming removed 4 bases from V and 6 bases from J, with 17 bases in between. The CDR3 here is CASSAQPGRRDTQYF. DNA for the CDR3: TGTGCCAGCAGTGCCCAGCCTGGGCGAAGGGATACGCAGTATTTT.

The genes are TRBV7-2 and TRBJ2-3, with D hard to call. This CDR3 has 14 amino acids. Between the trimmed V and J ends, which lost 0 bases and 4 bases, there was a span of 8 bases. Germline lookup yields CDR1 SGHTA and CDR2 FQGNSA. CDR3: CASSLAGWADTQYF. CDR3 coding DNA: TGTGCCAGCAGCTTAGCGGGCTGGGCAGATACGCAGTATTTT.

This clone has more than one count but fewer than ten. The chain has TRBV19 and TRBJ2-5, with 12 bases identical to TRBD2. Per germline, CDR1 LNHDA and CDR2 SQIVND (reference sequence). The J segment lost 2 bases and the V segment lost 4 bases, leaving 11 bases of the junction unmatched. The CDR3 extends over 18 amino acids. CDR3 region: CASSRPLGLAGLQETQYF. The CDR3 bases are TGTGCCAGTAGTAGGCCCCTGGGACTAGCGGGTTTGCAAGAGACCCAGTACTTC.

This clone was recorded a few times. The V gene is TRBV6-5, the J gene TRBJ2-3, with 9 bases matching TRBD1. J gave up 2 bases and V 7 bases, and 7 bases lay outside the gene matches. Germline CDR1 is MNHEY and CDR2 is SVGAGI. The CDR3 covers 15 residues. The CDR3: CASNTGTGHTDTQYF. For the CDR3, the DNA is TGTGCCAGCAATACCGGGACAGGGCACACAGATACGCAGTATTTT.

This chain uses TRBV7-3 with TRBJ1-3; D unclear. Per the germline V gene, CDR1 is SGHTA and CDR2 is FQGTGA. V shed 5 bases and J shed 1 base, with 6 bases lying between them. This CDR3 comprises 13 residues. Here the CDR3 reads CASSANSGNTIYF. CDR3 nucleotide sequence: TGTGCCAGCAGCGCCAATTCTGGAAACACCATATATTTT.

V usage is TRBV14 and J usage is TRBJ2-7; D perhaps matches TRBD2 (5 bases). The CDR3 has 14 amino acids. Germline V CDR1 and CDR2: SGHDN, FVKESK. V was clipped by 4 bases and J by 5 bases, with 15 bases between them. Here the CDR3 reads CASSRGSPNHEQYF. The CDR3 DNA sequence: TGTGCCAGCAGCCGCGGGTCCCCGAACCACGAGCAGTACTTC. The complete variable domain, with remaining parts taken from reference TRBV14 and TRBJ2-7, reads EAGVTQFPSHSVIEKGQTVTLRCDPISGHDNLYWYRRVMGKEIKFLLHFVKESKQDESGMPNNRFLAERTGGTYSTLKVQPAELEDSGVYFCASSRGSPNHEQYFGPGTRLTVT.

The chain is built from TRBV25-1 and TRBJ2-7; no definite D call. The ends were cut back, 6 bases at V and 7 bases at J, with 10 bases in the middle. The germline V gene encodes CDR1 MGHDK and CDR2 SYGVNS. The CDR3 has 11 residues. CDR3: CASRNNREQYF. The CDR3 coding sequence is TGTGCCAGCAGAAATAACAGAGAGCAGTACTTC.

The V call is TRBV30, the J call TRBJ1-5; D possibly corresponds to TRBD1 (6 bases). The CDR3 extends over 14 amino acids. V lost 3 bases and J lost 3, with 12 bases in between. Germline V gene data show CDR1 as GTSNPN and CDR2 as SVGIG (reference sequence). The CDR3 loop is CAWSPGALNQPQHF. DNA for the CDR3: TGTGCCTGGAGCCCAGGGGCCCTCAATCAGCCCCAGCATTTT. The variable domain in full, with the rest retrieved from reference TRBV30 and TRBJ1-5, is SQTIHQWPATLVQPVGSPLSLECTVEGTSNPNLYWYRQAAGRGLQLLFYSVGIGQISSEVPQNLSASRPQDRQFILSSKKLLLSDSGFYLCAWSPGALNQPQHFGDGTRLSIL.

The chain has TRBV19 and TRBJ1-3; D gene uncertain. CDR1 and CDR2 from the germline V gene are LNHDA and SQIVND (reference sequence). V was cut by 3 bases and J by 1 base, with 7 bases left in between. The CDR3 loop spans 14 amino acids. The CDR3 sequence is CASSISGSGNTIYF. CDR3 nucleotide sequence: TGTGCCAGTAGTATTTCCGGGTCTGGAAACACCATATATTTT.

The chain links TRBV15 to TRBJ1-2; D unresolved. Germline loops: CDR1 LNHNV, CDR2 YYDKDF (reference sequence). The CDR3 has 14 amino acids. With 0 bases removed from V and 2 bases from J, the gap between germline ends came to 7 bases. The CDR3 loop reads CATSRDLKNYGYTF. CDR3 DNA sequence: TGTGCCACCAGCAGAGATCTGAAAAACTATGGCTACACCTTC. Using reference TRBV15 and TRBJ1-2 for the parts outside the CDR3, the full variable domain is DAMVIQNPRYQVTQFGKPVTLSCSQTLNHNVMYWYQQKSSQAPKLLFHYYDKDFNNEADTPDNFQSRRPNTSFCFLDIRSPGLGDTAMYLCATSRDLKNYGYTFGSGTRLTVV.

The V and J genes are TRBV4-3 and TRBJ2-3; 12 bases map to TRBD2. The germline V gene has CDR1 LGHNA and CDR2 YSLEER. The CDR3 is 17 residues long. V lost 0 bases to trimming and J lost 9 bases; unmatched junction nucleotides: 10. CDR3 protein: CASSQDAGTSGYQTQYF. DNA of the CDR3: TGCGCCAGCAGCCAAGATGCGGGGACTAGCGGGTACCAGACGCAGTATTTT.

J is TRBJ1-1 and V is TRBV6-6; 7 positions match TRBD1. CDR1 and CDR2 from the germline V gene are MNHNY and SVGAGI (reference sequence). J was trimmed by 6 bases and V by 0 bases; bases with no gene match: 4. This CDR3 is built from 14 residues. Written as DNA, the CDR3 is TGTGCCAGCAGTTACTCTCAGACAGGGTCTGAAGCTTTCTTT. Protein sequence: CASSYSQTGSEAFF.

This clone was seen more than once but under ten times. This chain links TRBV7-2 with TRBJ1-1; tentatively, D is TRBD1 (6 bases). CDR1 and CDR2 from the germline V gene are SGHTA and FQGNSA. The V end lost 2 bases, the J end lost 0 bases, and 7 bases lay between the germline ends. The CDR3 loop spans 14 amino acids. CDR3 loop: CASSLTGLNTEAFF. In DNA, the CDR3 is TGTGCCAGCAGCTTAACAGGGCTGAACACTGAAGCTTTCTTT.

The chain links TRBV27 to TRBJ2-7, with TRBD1 matching over 9 bases. CDR3 length: 16 residues. Germline V gene sequence: CDR1 MNHEY, CDR2 SMNVEV (reference sequence). V lost 3 bases to trimming and J lost 4 bases; unmatched junction nucleotides: 10. The chain's CDR3 is CASSFSEQGAGYEQYF. CDR3 DNA sequence: TGTGCCAGCAGTTTCTCAGAACAGGGGGCGGGGTACGAGCAGTACTTC.

The CDR3 loop is CASSSRKGQGIEQYF. The CDR3 nucleotides read TGTGCCAGCAGCTCCCGCAAAGGACAGGGGATCGAGCAGTACTTC. This chain links TRBV11-2 with TRBJ2-7, with 9 bases fitting TRBD1. J gave up 6 bases and V 4 bases, and 10 bases lay outside the gene matches. The length of the CDR3 is 15 residues. Germline V gene lookup returns CDR1 SGHAT and CDR2 FQNNGV.

This chain connects TRBV2 to TRBJ1-1, with 8 bases lining up with TRBD1. Germline V gene data show CDR1 as SNHLY and CDR2 as FYNNEI. This CDR3 has 15 residues. The V and J ends lost 1 base and 2 bases, in that order; junction bases with no gene match: 3. The DNA for the CDR3 is TGTGCCAGCAGTGAAGGGACAGGGTTTAACACTGAAGCTTTCTTT. This encodes CASSEGTGFNTEAFF.

This chain connects TRBV24-1 to TRBJ2-1; the D gene is possibly TRBD1 (5 bases). Trimming removed 4 bases from V and 5 bases from J, with 11 bases in between. The length of the CDR3 is 14 residues. The germline V gene has CDR1 KGHDR and CDR2 SFDVKD. As DNA, the CDR3 is TGTGCCACCAGTGAGACGACAGTACACAATGAGCAGTTCTTC. Amino acid sequence: CATSETTVHNEQFF.

The chain links TRBV27 to TRBJ1-5; 7 bases are a match to TRBD1. After removal of 6 bases from V and 3 bases from J, the junction contained 8 bases not matched to a gene. CDR3 length equals 15 residues. CDR1 and CDR2 (germline): MNHEY, SMNVEV (reference sequence). The CDR3 reads CASRQRTGLNQPQHF. The CDR3 DNA reads TGTGCCAGCAGGCAGAGGACAGGACTCAATCAGCCCCAGCATTTT.

The chain recombines TRBV4-3 with TRBJ1-6; 7 bases are a match to TRBD1. Per the germline V gene, CDR1 is LGHNA and CDR2 is YSLEER. V shed 1 base and J 8 bases; nucleotides not matched to a gene: 5. The length of the CDR3 is 15 residues. CDR3 sequence reads: CASSQGPRGDSPLHF. CDR3 DNA: TGCGCCAGCAGCCAAGGGCCCAGGGGGGATTCACCCCTCCACTTT.